This T cell receptor (beta chain) is drawn from a study of CD8+CD57+ T cells in acquired aplastic anemia. About the study: Isolated CD4+ and CD8+ cells, once sorted, yielded DNA averaging about 3 ug. Points from the study as a whole: Some 27 CD8+ CDR3 sequences were shared between patients and controls.

The template for TCR beta VDJ and CDR3 sequence profiling was genomic DNA. TCRdb re-analysed the reads in MiXCR, keeping a single row per CDR3 protein. The repertoire holds about 200,000 distinct CDR3 sequences, with about 62% as singletons. A remark on this clonotype: Its antigen is currently unknown.

Flow cytometry had shown expanded CD8+CD57+ cells in the patients chosen for sequencing. The CDR3 spans 16 residues. CDR1 GTSNPN and CDR2 SVGIG come from the germline V gene (reference sequence). Trimming took off 0 bases at V and 2 bases at J, with 17 bases between the two ends. V and J are TRBV30 and TRBJ2-7, with D perhaps matching TRBD2 (6 bases). Sample: sorted CD4+, CD8+, or CD8+CD57+ T cells (not recorded which) from PBMCs. The sequence came from a human donor with aplastic anemia. The CDR3 DNA sequence: TGTGCCTGGAGTGTACTTCGAGGGAGGAGGGCCTACGAGCAGTACTTC. This gives the protein CAWSVLRGRRAYEQYF. The full variable domain, its missing parts supplied by reference TRBV30 and TRBJ2-7, is SQTIHQWPATLVQPVGSPLSLECTVEGTSNPNLYWYRQAAGRGLQLLFYSVGIGQISSEVPQNLSASRPQDRQFILSSKKLLLSDSGFYLCAWSVLRGRRAYEQYFGPGTRLTVT.